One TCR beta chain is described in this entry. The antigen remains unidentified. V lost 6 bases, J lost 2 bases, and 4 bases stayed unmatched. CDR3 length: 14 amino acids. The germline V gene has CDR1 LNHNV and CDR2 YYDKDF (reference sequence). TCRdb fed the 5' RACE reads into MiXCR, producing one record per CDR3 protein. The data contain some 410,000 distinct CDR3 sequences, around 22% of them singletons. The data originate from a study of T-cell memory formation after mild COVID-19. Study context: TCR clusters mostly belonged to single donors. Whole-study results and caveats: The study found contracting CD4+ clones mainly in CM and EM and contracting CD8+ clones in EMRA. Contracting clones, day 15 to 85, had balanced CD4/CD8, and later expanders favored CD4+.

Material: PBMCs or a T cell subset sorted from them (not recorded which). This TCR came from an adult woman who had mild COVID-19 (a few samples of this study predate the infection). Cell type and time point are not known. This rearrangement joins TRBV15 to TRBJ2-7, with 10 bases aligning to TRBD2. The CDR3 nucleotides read TGTGCCACCAGAGCCGGGACTAGCGCCTACGAGCAGTACTTC. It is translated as CATRAGTSAYEQYF.